This entry features one T cell receptor (beta chain) sequence. Its antigen is currently unknown. The data were taken from a study of T cell responses to AZD1222 COVID-19 vaccine. Notes on the study in general: Baseline seropositives among AZD1222 recipients totaled only five or six. Spike-specific TCRs gained breadth and depth after people received two AZD1222 doses. Among the donors, most were white British and more were female, and clonal diversity was possibly underestimated.

V was pared by 0 bases and J by 5 bases, with 11 bases between. The germline gives CDR1 SGHTS, CDR2 YDEGEE. The CDR3 runs 14 residues. The table came from immunoSEQ multiplex PCR; TCRdb's copy has only in-frame clones and leaves some out. The data show 120,000 to 150,000 clones, approximately 88% seen once. The chain employs TRBV5-8 and TRBJ1-1; D possibly corresponds to TRBD1 (5 bases). This TCR came from an adult in good health. The sample in question was peripheral blood, obtained on day 0 of AZD1222 vaccination. The CDR3 loop is CASSLAPGTTEAFF. In nucleotides, the CDR3 is TGTGCCAGCAGCTTGGCCCCAGGGACTACTGAAGCTTTCTTT.